This entry concerns a single T cell receptor beta chain. The CDR3 has 16 residues. V dropped 5 bases and J dropped 0; count of bases not matched to a gene: 6. Germline V gene sequence: CDR1 MGHRA, CDR2 YSYEKL. The sample is drawn from a study of blood T cell repertoires in COVID-19. The wider study: Sites across the United States, Italy and Spain contributed samples from acute and convalescent COVID-19.

In the authors' methods: The authors estimated nucleated cell counts from reference gene primer amplification. The data were produced by immunoSEQ multiplex PCR, yet TCRdb's version contains in-frame clones alone and is incomplete. The V and J calls and the clone size are those of that table, but D and trimming were determined from the DNA. The sample shows about 71,000 clones, 82% of them seen only once. The V and J genes are TRBV4-1 and TRBJ2-2; 7 bases map to TRBD2. Sample: peripheral blood. This sequence was found in a woman older than 75 with acute or convalescent COVID-19. CDR3 nucleotides: TGCGCCAGCAGCAATCTAGCGGAGACGAACACCGGGGAGCTGTTTTTT. Translated, it gives CASSNLAETNTGELFF.